This TCR beta chain originates from a study of blood T cell repertoires in COVID-19. How the authors handled the data: Amplification with reference gene primers provided the estimates of nucleated cell counts. Produced via immunoSEQ multiplex PCR; TCRdb's table is partial and in-frame only. The V and J calls and clone size are taken from that table; D and trimming were inferred from the DNA. The table lists more than 70,000 clones, about 89% of them singletons. Germline CDR1 and CDR2: SGHNT and YYREEE (reference sequence). The CDR3 sequence is 15 residues long. This rearrangement joins TRBV5-4 to TRBJ2-3; 15 nucleotides match TRBD2. Sequenced input: peripheral blood. This sequence originates from a woman in her forties or fifties in a cohort sampled during active COVID-19. CDR3 DNA: TGTGTCTCACAGGGGACTAGCGGGGGGACAGATACGCAGTATTTT. Its translation is CVSQGTSGGTDTQYF.